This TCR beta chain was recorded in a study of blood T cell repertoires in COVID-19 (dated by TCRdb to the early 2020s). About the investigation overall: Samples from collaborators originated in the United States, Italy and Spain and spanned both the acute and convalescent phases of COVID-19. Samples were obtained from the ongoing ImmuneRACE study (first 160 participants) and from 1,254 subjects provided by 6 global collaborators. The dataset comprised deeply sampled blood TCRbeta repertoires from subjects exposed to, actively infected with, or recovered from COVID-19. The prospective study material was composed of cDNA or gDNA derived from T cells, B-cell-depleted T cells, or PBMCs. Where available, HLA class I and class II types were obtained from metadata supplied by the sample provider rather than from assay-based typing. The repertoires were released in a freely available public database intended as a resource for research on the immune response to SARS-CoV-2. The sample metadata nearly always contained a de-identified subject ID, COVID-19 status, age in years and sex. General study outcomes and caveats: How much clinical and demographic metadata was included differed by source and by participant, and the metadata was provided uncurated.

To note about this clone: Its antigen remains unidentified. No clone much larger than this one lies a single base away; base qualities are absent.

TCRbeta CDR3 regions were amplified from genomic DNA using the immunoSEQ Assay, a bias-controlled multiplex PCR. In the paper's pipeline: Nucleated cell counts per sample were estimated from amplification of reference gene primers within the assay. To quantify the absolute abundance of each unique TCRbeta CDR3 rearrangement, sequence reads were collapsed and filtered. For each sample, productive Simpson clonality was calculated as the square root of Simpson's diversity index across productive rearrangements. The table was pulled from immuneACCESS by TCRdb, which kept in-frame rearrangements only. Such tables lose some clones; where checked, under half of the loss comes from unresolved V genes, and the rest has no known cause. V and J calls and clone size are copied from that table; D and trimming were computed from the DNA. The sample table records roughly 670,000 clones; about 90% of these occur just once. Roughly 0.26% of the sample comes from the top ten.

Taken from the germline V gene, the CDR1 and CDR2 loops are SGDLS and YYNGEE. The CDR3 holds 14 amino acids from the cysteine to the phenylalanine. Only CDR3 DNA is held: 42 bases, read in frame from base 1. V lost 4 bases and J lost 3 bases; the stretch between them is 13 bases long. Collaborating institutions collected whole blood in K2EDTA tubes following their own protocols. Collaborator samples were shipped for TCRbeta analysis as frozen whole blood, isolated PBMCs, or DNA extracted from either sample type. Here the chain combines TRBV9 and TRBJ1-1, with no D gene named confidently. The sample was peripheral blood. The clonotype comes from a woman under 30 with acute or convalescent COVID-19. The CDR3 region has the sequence CASSPGGEDTEAFF. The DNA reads TGTGCCAGCAGCCCCGGCGGGGAAGACACTGAAGCTTTCTTT.